This T cell receptor beta chain was recovered during a study of PD-L1 blockade in urothelial cancer. Overall study: The researchers analyzed blood 3 weeks (second dose) and 6 weeks after treatment start.

Repertoires were generated with immunoSEQ multiplex PCR, while TCRdb's copy carries only in-frame clones and drops some. The top ten clones hold more than 2% of a sample with 70,000 to 95,000 clones, around 84% of them seen once. Time point meaning: pretreatment peripheral blood. The germline CDR1 and CDR2 sequences are MNHEY and SVGAGI. The CDR3 is 15 amino acids. The trim removed 8 bases at V and 6 bases at J, leaving 7 bases unmatched. The chain joins TRBV6-5 to TRBJ1-6; 10 nucleotides line up with TRBD1. The clonotype originates from a man in his 60s with urothelial cancer. Sequenced material: PBMCs, taken around atezolizumab (anti-PD-L1) treatment. The CDR3 nucleotides read TGTGCCAGCGGACGGACAGGGGGAAGTAATTCACCCCTCCACTTT. It translates to CASGRTGGSNSPLHF.